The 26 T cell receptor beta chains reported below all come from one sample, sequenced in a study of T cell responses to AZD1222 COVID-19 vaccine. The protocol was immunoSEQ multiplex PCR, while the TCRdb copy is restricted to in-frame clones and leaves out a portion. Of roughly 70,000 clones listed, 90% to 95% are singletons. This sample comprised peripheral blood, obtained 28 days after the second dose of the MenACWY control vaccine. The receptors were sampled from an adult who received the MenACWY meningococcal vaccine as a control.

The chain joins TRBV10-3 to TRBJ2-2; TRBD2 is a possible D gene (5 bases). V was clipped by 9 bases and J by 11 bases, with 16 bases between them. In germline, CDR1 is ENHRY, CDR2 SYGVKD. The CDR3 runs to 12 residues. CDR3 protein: CAMSGEAHELFF. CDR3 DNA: TGTGCCATGAGCGGAGAGGCGCATGAGCTGTTTTTT.

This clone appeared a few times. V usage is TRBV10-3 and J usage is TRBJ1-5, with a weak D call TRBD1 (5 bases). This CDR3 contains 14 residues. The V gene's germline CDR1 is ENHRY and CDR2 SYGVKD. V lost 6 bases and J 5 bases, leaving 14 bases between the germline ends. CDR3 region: CAIREGREDQPQHF. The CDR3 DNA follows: TGTGCCATCAGAGAGGGCAGGGAAGATCAGCCCCAGCATTTT.

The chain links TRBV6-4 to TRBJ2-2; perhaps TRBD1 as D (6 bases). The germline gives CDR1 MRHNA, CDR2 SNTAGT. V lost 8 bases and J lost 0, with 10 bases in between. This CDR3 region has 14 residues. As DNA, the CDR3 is TGTGCCAGCGGAAGGGGGTCGAACACCGGGGAGCTGTTTTTT. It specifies CASGRGSNTGELFF.

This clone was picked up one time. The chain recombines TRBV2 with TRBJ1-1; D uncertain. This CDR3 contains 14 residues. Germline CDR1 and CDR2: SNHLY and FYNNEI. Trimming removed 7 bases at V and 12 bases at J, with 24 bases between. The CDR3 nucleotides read TGTGCCAGCACCGAAACCTCAGTTCGGGGTGAGACTTTCTTT. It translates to CASTETSVRGETFF. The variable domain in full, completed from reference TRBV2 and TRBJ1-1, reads EPEVTQTPSHQVTQMGQEVILRCVPISNHLYFYWYRQILGQKVEFLVSFYNNEISEKSEIFDDQFSVERPDGSNFTLKIRSTKLEDSAMYFCASTETSVRGETFFGQGTRLTVV.

This chain's CDR3 is CSGTDGEQFF. CDR3 nucleotides: TGCAGCGGGACCGATGGTGAGCAGTTCTTC. The V and J genes are TRBV29-1 and TRBJ2-1, with D hard to call. Trimming pared 7 bases from V and 9 bases from J, leaving 10 bases between. Germline-derived CDR1 and CDR2 are SQVTM and ANQGSEA. The CDR3 runs to 10 residues.

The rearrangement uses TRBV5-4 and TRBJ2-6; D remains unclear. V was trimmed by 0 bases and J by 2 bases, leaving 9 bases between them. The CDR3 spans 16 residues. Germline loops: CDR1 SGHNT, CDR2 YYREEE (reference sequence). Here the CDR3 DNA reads TGTGCCAGCAGCTTGGTAGGGTCTACTGGGGCCAACGTCCTGACTTTC. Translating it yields CASSLVGSTGANVLTF.

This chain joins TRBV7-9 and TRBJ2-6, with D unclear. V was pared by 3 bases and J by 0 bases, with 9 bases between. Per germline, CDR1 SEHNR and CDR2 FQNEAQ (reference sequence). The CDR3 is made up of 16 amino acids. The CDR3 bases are TGTGCCAGCAGCTTTTTTGCAGACTCTGGGGCCAACGTCCTGACTTTC. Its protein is CASSFFADSGANVLTF.

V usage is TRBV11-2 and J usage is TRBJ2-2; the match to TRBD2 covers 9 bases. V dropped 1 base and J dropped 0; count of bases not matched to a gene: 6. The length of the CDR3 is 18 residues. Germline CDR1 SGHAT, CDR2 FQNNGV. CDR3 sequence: CASSLGPGLAPNTGELFF. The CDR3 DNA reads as TGTGCCAGCAGCTTAGGCCCGGGACTAGCCCCGAACACCGGGGAGCTGTTTTTT.

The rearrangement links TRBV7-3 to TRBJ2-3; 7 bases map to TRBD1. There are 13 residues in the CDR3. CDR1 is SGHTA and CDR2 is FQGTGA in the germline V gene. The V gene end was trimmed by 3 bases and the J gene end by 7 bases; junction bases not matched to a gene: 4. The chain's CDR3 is CASSFKGANTQYF. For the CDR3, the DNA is TGTGCCAGCAGCTTTAAGGGGGCCAATACGCAGTATTTT.

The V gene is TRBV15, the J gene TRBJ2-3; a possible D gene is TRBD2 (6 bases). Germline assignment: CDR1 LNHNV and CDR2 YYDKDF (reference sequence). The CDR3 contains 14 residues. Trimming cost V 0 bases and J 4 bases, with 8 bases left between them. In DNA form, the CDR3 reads TGTGCCACCAGCAGAGATTGGGGGGCAGATACGCAGTATTTT. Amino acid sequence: CATSRDWGADTQYF.

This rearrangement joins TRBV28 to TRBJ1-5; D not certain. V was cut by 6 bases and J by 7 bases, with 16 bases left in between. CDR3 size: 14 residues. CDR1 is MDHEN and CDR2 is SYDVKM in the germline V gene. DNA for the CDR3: TGTGCCAGCAGCCACGACCGAAGACGGCAGCCCCAGCATTTT. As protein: CASSHDRRRQPQHF.

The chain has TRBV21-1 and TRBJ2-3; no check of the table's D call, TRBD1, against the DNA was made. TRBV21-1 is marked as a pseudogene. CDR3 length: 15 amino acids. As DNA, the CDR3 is TGTGCCAGCAGCAAAGGAGGGGGCCACACAGATACGCAGTATTTT. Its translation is CASSKGGGHTDTQYF.

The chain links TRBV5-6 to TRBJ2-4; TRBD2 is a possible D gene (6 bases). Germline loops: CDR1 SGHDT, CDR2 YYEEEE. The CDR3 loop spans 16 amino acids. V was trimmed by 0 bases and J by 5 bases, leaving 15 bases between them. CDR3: CASSLAWRAGQNIQYF. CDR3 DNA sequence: TGTGCCAGCAGCTTGGCCTGGAGAGCGGGCCAAAACATTCAGTACTTC.

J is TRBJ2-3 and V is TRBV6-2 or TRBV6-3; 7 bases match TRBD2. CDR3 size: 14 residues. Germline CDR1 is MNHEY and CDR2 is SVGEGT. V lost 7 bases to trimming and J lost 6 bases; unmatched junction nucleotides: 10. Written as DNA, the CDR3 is TGTGCCAGCACCCCGAGGGAGGGGTGGGATACGCAGTATTTT. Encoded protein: CASTPREGWDTQYF.

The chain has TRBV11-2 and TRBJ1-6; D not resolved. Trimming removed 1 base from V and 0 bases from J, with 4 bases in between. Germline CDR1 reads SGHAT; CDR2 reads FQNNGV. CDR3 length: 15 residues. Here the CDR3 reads CASSLVGSYNSPLHF. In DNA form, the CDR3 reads TGTGCCAGCAGCTTAGTTGGCTCCTATAATTCACCCCTCCACTTT.

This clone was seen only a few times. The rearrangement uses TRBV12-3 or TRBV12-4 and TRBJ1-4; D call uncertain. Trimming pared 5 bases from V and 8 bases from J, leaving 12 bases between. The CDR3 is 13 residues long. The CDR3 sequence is CASSPARPEKLFF. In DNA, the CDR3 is TGTGCCAGCAGTCCCGCCCGTCCCGAAAAACTGTTTTTT.

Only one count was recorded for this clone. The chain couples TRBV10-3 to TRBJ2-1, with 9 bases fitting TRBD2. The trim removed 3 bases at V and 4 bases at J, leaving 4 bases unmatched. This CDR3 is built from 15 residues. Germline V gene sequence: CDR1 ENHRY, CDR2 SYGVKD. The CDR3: CAISDSSGDYNEQFF. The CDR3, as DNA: TGTGCCATCAGTGACTCTAGCGGGGATTACAATGAGCAGTTCTTC.

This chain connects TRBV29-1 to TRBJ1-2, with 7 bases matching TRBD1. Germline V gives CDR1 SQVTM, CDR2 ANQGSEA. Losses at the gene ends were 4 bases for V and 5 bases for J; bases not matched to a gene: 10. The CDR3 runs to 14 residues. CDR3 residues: CSVGERAGGYGYTF. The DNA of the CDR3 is TGCAGCGTTGGGGAAAGGGCAGGGGGTTATGGCTACACCTTC.

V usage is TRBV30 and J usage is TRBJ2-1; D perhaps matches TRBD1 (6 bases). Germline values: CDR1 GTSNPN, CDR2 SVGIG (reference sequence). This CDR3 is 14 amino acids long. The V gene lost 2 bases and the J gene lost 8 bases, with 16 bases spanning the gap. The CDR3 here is CAWSRQVAWDEQFF. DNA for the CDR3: TGTGCCTGGAGTCGACAGGTCGCGTGGGATGAGCAGTTCTTC.

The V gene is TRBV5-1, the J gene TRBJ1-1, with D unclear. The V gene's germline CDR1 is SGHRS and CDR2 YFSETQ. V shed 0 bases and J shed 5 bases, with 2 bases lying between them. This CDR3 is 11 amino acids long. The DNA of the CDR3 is TGCGCCAGCAGCTTGGGGACTGAAGCTTTCTTT. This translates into CASSLGTEAFF.

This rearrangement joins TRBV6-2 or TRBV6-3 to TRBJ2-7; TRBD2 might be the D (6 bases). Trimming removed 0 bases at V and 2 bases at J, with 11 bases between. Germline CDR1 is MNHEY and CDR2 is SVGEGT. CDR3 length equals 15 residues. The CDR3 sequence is CASSYSMGLTYEQYF. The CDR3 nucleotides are TGTGCCAGCAGTTACTCGATGGGACTGACCTACGAGCAGTACTTC.

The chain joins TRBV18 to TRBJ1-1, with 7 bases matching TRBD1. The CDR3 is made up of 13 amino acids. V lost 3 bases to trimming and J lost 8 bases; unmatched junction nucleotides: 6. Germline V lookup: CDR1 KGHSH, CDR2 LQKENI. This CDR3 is CASSPLDRDEAFF. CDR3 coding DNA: TGTGCCAGCTCACCCCTTGACAGGGACGAAGCTTTCTTT.

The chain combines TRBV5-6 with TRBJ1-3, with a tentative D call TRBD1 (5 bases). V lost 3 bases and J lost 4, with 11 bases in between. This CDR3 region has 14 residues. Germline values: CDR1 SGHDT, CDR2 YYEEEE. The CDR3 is CASSSNGGGNTIYF. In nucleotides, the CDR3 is TGTGCCAGCAGCTCAAACGGGGGAGGAAACACCATATATTTT.

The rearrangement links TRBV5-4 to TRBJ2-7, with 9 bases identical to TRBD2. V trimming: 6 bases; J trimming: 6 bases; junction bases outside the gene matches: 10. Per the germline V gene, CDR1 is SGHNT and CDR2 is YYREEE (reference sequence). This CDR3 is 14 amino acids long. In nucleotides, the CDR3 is TGTGCCAGCATGCCAAGCGCGGGAGGGGGCGAGCAGTACTTC. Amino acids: CASMPSAGGGEQYF.

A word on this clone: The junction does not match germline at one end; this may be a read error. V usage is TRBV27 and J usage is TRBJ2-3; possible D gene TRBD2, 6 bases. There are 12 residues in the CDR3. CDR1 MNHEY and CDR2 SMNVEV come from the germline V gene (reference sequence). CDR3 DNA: TGTGCCAGCGGACTATCCACATATACGCAGTATTTT. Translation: CASGLSTYTQYF.

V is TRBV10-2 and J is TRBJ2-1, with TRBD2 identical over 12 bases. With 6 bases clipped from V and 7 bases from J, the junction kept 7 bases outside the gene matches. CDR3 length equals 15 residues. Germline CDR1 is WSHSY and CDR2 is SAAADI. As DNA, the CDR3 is TGCGCCAGCAGCTCTAGCGGGAGGGCCCGAAATGAGCAGTTCTTC. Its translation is CASSSSGRARNEQFF.